This T cell receptor (beta chain) comes out of a study of shared clonotypes between healthy human individuals. Study conclusions and caveats: Relative to memory subsets, naive subsets generally showed larger estimated richness. Sample collection involved blood only; tissue repertoires are likely different.

The V end lost 6 bases, the J end lost 2 bases, and 16 bases lay between the germline ends. In germline, CDR1 is MNHNY, CDR2 SVGAGI (reference sequence). This CDR3 is built from 15 residues. Details on this clone: Its specificity is not known.

Assay: immunoSEQ multiplex PCR; the TCRdb copy retains only in-frame clones and omits some. The table has under 650,000 clones, almost 97% seen once; the top ten hold 0.06%. The sequencing sample was made of naive CD4+ T cells sorted from blood. Sample subset: CD45RA+ positively selected. The receptor was isolated from a woman in her thirties in good health. The chain employs TRBV6-6 and TRBJ1-1; D call uncertain. The CDR3 is CASRPSLNGNTEAFF. Here the CDR3 DNA reads TGTGCCAGCAGGCCTAGTTTAAACGGTAACACTGAAGCTTTCTTT.